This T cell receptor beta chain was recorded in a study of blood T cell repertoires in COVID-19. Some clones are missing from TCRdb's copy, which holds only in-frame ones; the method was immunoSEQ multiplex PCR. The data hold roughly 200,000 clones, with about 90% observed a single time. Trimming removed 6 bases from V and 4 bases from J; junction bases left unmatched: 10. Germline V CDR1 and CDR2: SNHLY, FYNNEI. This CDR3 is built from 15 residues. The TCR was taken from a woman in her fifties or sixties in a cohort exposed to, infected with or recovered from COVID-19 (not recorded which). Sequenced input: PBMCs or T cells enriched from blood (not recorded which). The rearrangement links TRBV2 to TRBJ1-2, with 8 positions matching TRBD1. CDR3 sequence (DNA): TGTGCCAGCAGATATACCCAGGGGGCCAGCTATGGCTACACCTTC. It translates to CASRYTQGASYGYTF.